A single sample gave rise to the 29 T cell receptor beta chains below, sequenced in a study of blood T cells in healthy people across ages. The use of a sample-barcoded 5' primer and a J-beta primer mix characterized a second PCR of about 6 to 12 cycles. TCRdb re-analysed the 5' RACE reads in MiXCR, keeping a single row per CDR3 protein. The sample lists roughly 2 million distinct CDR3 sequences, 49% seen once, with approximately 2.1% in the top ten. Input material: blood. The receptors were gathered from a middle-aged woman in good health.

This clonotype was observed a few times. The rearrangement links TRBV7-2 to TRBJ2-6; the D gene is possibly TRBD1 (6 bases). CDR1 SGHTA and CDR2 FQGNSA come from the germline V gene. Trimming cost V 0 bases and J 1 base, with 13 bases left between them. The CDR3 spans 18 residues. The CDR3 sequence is CASSLAWTVESGANVLTF. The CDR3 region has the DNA TGTGCCAGCAGCTTAGCGTGGACAGTGGAATCTGGGGCCAACGTCCTGACTTTC.

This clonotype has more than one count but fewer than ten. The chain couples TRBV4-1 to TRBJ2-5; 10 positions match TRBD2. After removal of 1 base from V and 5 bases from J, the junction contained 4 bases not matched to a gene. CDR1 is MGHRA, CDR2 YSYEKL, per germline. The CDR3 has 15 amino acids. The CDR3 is CASSQALTSGETQYF. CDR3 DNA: TGCGCCAGCAGCCAAGCCCTGACTAGCGGGGAGACCCAGTACTTC.

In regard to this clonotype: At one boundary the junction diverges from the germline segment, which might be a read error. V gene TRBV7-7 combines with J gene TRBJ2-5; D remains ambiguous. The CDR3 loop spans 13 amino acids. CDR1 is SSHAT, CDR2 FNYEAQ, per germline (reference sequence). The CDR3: CASSLGTLNEQYF. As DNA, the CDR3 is TGTGCTAGCAGCTTGGGTACTTTGAATGAGCAGTACTTC.

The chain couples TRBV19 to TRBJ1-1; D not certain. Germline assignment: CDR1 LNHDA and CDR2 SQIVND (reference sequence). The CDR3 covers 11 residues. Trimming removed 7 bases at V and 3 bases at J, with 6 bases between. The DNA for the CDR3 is TGTGCCAGTAAGTTGTACACTGAAGCTTTCTTT. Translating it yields CASKLYTEAFF.

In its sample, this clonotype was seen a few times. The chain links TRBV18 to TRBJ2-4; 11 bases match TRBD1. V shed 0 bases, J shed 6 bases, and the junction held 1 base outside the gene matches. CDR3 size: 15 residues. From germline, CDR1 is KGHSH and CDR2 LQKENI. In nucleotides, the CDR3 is TGTGCCAGCTCACCACCGGGACAGGGGGGAAACATTCAGTACTTC. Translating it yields CASSPPGQGGNIQYF.

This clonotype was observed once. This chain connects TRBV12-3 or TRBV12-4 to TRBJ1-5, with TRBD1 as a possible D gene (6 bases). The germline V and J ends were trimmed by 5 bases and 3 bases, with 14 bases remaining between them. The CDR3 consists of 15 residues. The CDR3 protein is CASSPTDRFNQPQHF. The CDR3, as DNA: TGTGCCAGCAGTCCTACCGACAGGTTCAATCAGCCCCAGCATTTT.

CDR3 residues: CASSLSAGRGGYTF. The CDR3 region has the DNA TGTGCCAGCAGTTTAAGCGCCGGCCGGGGGGGCTACACCTTC. This rearrangement joins TRBV28 to TRBJ1-2; tentative D call: TRBD1 (5 bases). V lost 2 bases and J 8 bases, leaving 15 bases between the germline ends. Germline assignment: CDR1 MDHEN and CDR2 SYDVKM. This CDR3 comprises 14 residues.

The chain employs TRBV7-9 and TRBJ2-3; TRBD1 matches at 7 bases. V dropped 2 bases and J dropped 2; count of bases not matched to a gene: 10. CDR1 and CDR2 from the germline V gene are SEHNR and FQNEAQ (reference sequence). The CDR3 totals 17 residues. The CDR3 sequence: CASSLSQGEMATDTQYF. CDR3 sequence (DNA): TGTGCCAGCAGCTTAAGCCAGGGGGAGATGGCCACAGATACGCAGTATTTT.

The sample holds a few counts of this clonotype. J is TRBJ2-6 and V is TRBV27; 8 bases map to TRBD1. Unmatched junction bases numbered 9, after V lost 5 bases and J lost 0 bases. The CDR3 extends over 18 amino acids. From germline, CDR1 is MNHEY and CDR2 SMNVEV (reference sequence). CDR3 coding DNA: TGTGCCAGCAGTCCCCAGGGGGCCCTAGCCTCTGGGGCCAACGTCCTGACTTTC. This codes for CASSPQGALASGANVLTF.

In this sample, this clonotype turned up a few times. CDR3 amino acids: CASSLPGADYGYTF. CDR3 DNA sequence: TGTGCCAGCAGTTTACCCGGGGCGGACTATGGCTACACCTTC. The chain carries TRBV28 and TRBJ1-2; maybe TRBD1 (5 bases). From germline, CDR1 is MDHEN and CDR2 SYDVKM. The CDR3 has 14 amino acids. V lost 2 bases to trimming and J lost 3 bases, with 10 bases between them.

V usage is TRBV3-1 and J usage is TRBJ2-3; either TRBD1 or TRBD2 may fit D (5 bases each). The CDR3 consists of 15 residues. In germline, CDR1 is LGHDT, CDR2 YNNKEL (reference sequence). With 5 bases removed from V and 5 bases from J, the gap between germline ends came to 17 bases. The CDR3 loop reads CASSAGTIFGDTQYF. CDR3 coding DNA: TGTGCCAGCAGCGCAGGGACCATCTTCGGAGATACGCAGTATTTT.

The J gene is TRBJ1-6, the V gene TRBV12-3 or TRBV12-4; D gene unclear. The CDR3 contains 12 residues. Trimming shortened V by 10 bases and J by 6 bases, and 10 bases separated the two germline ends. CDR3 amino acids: CATGVGNSPLHF. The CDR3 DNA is TGTGCCACAGGAGTTGGTAATTCACCCCTCCACTTT.

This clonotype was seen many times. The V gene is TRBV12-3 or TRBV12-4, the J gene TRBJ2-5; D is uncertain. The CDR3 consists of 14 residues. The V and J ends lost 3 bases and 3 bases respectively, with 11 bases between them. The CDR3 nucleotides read TGTGCCAGCAGTTTCGGGCAGGTAGAAGAGACCCAGTACTTC. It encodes CASSFGQVEETQYF.

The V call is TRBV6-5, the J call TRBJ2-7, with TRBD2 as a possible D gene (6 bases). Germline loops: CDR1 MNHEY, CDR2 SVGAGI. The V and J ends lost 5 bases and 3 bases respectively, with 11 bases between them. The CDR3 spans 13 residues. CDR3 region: CASSDLEGYEQYF. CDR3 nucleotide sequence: TGTGCCAGCAGTGACTTGGAGGGCTACGAGCAGTACTTC.

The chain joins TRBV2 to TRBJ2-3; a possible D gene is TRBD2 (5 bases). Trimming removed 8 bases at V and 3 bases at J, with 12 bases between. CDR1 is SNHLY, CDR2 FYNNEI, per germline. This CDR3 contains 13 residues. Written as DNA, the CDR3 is TGTGCCAGCTCGGAGGAGAGGACAGATACGCAGTATTTT. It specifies CASSEERTDTQYF.

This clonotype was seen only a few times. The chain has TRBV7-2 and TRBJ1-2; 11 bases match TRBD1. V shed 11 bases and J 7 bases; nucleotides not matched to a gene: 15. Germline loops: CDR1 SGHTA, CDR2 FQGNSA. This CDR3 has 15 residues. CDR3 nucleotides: TGTGCCCAACCCCCTGGGGACAGGGGGACGGCTGGCTACACCTTC. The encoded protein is CAQPPGDRGTAGYTF. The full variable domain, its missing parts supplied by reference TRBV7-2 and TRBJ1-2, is GAGVSQSPSNKVTEKGKDVELRCDPISGHTALYWYRQSLGQGLEFLIYFQGNSAPDKSGLPSDRFSAERTGGSVSTLTIQRTQQEDSAVYLCAQPPGDRGTAGYTFGSGTRLTVV.

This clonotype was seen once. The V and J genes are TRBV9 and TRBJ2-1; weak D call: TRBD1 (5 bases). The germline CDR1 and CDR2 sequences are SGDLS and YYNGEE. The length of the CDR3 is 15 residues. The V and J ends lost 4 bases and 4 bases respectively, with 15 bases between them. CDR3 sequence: CASSPSRTKYNEQFF. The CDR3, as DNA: TGTGCCAGCAGCCCGAGTCGGACAAAATACAATGAGCAGTTCTTC.

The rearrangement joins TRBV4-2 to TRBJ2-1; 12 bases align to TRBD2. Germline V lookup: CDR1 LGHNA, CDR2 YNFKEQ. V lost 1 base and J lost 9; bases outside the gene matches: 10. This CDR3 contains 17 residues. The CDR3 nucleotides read TGTGCCAGCAGCCAAGGTCCTAGCGGGGGGGCAGGTCCTGAGCAGTTCTTC. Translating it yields CASSQGPSGGAGPEQFF.

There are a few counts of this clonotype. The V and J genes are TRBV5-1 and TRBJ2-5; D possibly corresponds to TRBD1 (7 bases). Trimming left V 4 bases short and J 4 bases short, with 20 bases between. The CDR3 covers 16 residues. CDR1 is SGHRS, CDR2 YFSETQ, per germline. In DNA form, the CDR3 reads TGCGCCAGCAGCCCCAACCAGGGGGGTGTAGGAGAGACCCAGTACTTC. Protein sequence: CASSPNQGGVGETQYF.

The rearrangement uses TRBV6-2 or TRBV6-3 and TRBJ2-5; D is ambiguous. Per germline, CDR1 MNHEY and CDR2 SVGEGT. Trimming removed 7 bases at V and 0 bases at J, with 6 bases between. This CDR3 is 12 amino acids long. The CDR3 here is CASKTHQETQYF. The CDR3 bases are TGTGCCAGCAAGACACACCAAGAGACCCAGTACTTC.

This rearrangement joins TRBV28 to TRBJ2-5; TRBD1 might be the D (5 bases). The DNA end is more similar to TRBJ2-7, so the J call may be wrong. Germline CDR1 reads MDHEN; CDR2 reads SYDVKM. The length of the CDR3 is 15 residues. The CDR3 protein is CASSFNWQGVYEQYF. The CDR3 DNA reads TGTGCCAGCAGTTTTAATTGGCAGGGTGTATACGAGCAGTACTTC.

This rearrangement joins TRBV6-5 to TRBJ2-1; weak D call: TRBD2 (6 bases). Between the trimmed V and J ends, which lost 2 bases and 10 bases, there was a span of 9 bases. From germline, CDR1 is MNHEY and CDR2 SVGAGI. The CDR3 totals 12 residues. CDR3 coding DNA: TGTGCCAGCAGTTACCCCCGGGGGGAGCAGTTCTTC. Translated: CASSYPRGEQFF.

CDR3 nucleotide sequence: TGTGCCAGCAGTGTAGGGGCAGCTAACACTGAAGCTTTCTTT. This codes for CASSVGAANTEAFF. The V and J genes are TRBV12-3 or TRBV12-4 and TRBJ1-1; tentatively, D is TRBD1 (5 bases). The V end lost 5 bases, the J end lost 2 bases, and 12 bases lay between the germline ends. This CDR3 has 14 residues.

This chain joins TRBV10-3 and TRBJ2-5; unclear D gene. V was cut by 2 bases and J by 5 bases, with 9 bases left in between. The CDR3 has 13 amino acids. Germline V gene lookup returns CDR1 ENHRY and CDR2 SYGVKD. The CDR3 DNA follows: TGTGCCATCAGTGAGGAGAGTAGCGAGACCCAGTACTTC. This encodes CAISEESSETQYF.

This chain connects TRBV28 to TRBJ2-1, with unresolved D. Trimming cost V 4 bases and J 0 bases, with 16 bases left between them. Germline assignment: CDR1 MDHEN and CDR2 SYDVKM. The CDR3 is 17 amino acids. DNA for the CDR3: TGTGCCAGCAGTTGGCCTTCGGAACAGAGCTCCTACAATGAGCAGTTCTTC. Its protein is CASSWPSEQSSYNEQFF.

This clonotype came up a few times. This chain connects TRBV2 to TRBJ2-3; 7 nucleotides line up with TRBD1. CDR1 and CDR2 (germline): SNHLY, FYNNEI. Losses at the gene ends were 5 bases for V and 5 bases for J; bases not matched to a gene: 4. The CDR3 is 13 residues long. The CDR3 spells CASSWTGLDTQYF. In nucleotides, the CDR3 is TGTGCCAGCAGTTGGACAGGACTAGATACGCAGTATTTT.

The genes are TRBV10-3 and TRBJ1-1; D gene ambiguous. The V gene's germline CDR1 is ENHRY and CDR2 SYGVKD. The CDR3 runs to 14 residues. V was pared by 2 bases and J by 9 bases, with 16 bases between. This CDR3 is CAISEEGVGIKAFF. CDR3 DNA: TGTGCCATCAGTGAGGAGGGCGTTGGGATTAAAGCTTTCTTT.

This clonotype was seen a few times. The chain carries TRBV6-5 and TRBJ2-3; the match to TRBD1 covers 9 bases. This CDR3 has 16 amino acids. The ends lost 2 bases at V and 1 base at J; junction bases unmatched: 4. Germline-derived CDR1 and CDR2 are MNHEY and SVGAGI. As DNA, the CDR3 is TGTGCCAGCAGTTACCCGAGGACAGGGGGCACAGATACGCAGTATTTT. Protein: CASSYPRTGGTDTQYF.

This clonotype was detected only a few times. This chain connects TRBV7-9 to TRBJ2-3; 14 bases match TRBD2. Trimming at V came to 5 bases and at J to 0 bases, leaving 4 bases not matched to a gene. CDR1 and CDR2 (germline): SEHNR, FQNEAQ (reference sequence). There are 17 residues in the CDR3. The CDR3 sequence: CASSGLAGGPSTDTQYF. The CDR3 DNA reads TGTGCCAGCAGCGGACTAGCGGGGGGACCTAGCACAGATACGCAGTATTTT.